This TCR beta chain was identified in a study of blood T cell repertoires in COVID-19. Residents of 24 US areas, aged about 18 to 100 years, made up the participants. Participant reports of clinical history set cohort assignment. CDR1 is MDHEN and CDR2 is SYDVKM in the germline V gene. This CDR3 is built from 17 residues. The V gene lost 6 bases and the J gene lost 6 bases, with 21 bases spanning the gap. This clone has only a few counts. Study processing details: For nucleated cells, counts were estimated from reference gene primer amplification. Method: immunoSEQ multiplex PCR; TCRdb's copy keeps in-frame clones and lacks some. V and J calls and clone size are as listed in that table; D and trimming were resolved from the DNA. The table lists about 190,000 clones, approximately 84% of them singletons, with approximately 3% in the top ten.

The sequencing input was PBMCs or T cells enriched from blood (not recorded which). The receptor comes from a woman in her thirties who had recovered from COVID-19. V is TRBV28 and J is TRBJ1-6; no firm D call. This CDR3 is CASSFGIGGGLNSPLHF. In DNA form, the CDR3 reads TGTGCCAGCAGCTTTGGAATCGGAGGAGGGCTTAATTCACCCCTCCACTTT. The full variable domain, with the rest looked up from reference TRBV28 and TRBJ1-6, is DVKVTQSSRYLVKRTGEKVFLECVQDMDHENMFWYRQDPGLGLRLIYFSYDVKMKEKGDIPEGYSVSREKKERFSLILESASTNQTSMYLCASSFGIGGGLNSPLHFGNGTRLTVT.